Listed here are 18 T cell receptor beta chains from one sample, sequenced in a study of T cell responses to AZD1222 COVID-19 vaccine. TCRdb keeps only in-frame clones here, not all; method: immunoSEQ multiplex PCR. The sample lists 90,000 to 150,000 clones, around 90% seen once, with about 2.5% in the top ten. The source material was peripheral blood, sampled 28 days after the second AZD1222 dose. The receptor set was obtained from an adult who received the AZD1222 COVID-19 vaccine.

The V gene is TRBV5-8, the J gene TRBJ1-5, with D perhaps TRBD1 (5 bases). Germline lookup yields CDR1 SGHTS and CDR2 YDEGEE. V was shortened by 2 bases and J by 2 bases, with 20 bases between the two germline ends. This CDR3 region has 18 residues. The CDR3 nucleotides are TGTGCCAGCAGCTTTGGACGGATTCCCTGGGGCGGCAATCAGCCCCAGCATTTT. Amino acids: CASSFGRIPWGGNQPQHF. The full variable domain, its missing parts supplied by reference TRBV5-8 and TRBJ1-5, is EAGVTQSPTHLIKTRGQQATLRCSPISGHTSVYWYQQALGLGLQFLLWYDEGEERNRGNFPPRFSGRQFPNYSSELNVNALELEDSALYLCASSFGRIPWGGNQPQHFGDGTRLSIL.

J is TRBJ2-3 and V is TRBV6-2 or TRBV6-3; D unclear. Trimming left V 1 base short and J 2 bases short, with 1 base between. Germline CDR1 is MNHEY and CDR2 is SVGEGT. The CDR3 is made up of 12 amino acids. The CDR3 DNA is TGTGCCAGCAGTTACTACACAGATACGCAGTATTTT. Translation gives CASSYYTDTQYF.

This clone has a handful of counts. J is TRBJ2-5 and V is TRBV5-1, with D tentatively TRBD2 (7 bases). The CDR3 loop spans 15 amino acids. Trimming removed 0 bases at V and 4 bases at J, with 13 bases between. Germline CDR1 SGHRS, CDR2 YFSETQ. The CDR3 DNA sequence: TGCGCCAGCAGCTTGGCCGGCGGGGGCCTAGAGACCCAGTACTTC. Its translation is CASSLAGGGLETQYF.

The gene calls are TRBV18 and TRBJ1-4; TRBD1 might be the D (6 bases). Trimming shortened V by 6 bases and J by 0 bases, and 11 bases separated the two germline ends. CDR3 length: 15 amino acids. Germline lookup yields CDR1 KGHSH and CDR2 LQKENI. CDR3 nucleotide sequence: TGTGCCAGCTCTCCGACAGGAGCAACTAATGAAAAACTGTTTTTT. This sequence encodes CASSPTGATNEKLFF. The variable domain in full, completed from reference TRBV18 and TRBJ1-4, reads NAGVMQNPRHLVRRRGQEARLRCSPMKGHSHVYWYRQLPEEGLKFMVYLQKENIIDESGMPKERFSAEFPKEGPSILRIQQVVRGDSAAYFCASSPTGATNEKLFFGSGTQLSVL.

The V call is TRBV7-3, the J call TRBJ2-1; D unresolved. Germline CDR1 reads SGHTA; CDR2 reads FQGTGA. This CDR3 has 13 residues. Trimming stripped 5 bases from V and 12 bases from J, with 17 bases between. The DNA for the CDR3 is TGTGCCAGCAGCCCCGGACCCTCACCCCGGCAGTTCTTC. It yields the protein CASSPGPSPRQFF.

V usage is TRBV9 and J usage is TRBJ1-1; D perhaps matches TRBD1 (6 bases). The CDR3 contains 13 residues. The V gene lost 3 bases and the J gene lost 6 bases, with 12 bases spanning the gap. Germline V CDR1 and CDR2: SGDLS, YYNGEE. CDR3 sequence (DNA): TGTGCCAGCAGCGAGGGCCAGGGGTCTGAAGCTTTCTTT. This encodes CASSEGQGSEAFF.

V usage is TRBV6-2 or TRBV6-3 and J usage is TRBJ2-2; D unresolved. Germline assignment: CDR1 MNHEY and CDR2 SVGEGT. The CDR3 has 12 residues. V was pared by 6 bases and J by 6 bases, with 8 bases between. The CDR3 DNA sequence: TGTGCCAGCAGCCCGGGTGCCGGGGAGCTGTTTTTT. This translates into CASSPGAGELFF.

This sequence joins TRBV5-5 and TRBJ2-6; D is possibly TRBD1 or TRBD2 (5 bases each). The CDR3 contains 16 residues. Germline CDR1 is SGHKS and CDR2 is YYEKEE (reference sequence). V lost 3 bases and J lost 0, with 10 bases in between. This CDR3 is CASSSGGGSGANVLTF. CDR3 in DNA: TGTGCCAGCAGCTCCGGTGGGGGCTCTGGGGCCAACGTCCTGACTTTC.

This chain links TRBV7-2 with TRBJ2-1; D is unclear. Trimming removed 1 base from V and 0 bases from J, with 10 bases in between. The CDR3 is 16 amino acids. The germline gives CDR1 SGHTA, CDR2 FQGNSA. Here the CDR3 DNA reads TGTGCCAGCAGCTTAGAGGCGGCCAGCTCCTACAATGAGCAGTTCTTC. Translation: CASSLEAASSYNEQFF.

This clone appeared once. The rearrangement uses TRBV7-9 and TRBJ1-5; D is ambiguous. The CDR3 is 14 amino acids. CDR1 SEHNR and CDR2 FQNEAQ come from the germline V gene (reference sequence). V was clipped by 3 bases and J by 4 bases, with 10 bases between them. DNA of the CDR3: TGTGCCAGCAGCTTTAGTGGAGGTAATCAGCCCCAGCATTTT. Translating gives CASSFSGGNQPQHF.

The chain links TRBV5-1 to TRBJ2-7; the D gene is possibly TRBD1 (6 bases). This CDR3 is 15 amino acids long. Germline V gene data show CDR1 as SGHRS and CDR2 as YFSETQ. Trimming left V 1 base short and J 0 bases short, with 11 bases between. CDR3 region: CASSLSATGSYEQYF. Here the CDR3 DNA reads TGCGCCAGCAGCTTGTCAGCGACAGGCTCCTACGAGCAGTACTTC.

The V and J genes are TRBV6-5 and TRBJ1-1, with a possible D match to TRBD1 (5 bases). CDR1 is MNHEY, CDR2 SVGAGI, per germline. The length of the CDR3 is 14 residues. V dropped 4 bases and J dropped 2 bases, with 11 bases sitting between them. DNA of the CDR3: TGTGCCAGCAGTTTGGGACGGCTTAACACTGAAGCTTTCTTT. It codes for CASSLGRLNTEAFF.

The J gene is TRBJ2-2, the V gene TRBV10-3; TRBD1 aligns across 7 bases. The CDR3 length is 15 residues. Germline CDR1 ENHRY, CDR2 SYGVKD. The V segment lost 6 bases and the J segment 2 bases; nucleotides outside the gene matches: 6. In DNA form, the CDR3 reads TGTGCCATCAGACTCGGGACAGCCAACACCGGGGAGCTGTTTTTT. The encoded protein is CAIRLGTANTGELFF.

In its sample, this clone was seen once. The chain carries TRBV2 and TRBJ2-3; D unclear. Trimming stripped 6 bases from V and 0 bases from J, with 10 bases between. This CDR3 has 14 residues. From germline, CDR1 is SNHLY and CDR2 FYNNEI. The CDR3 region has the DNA TGTGCCAGCAGCCGTGGGCGGAGCACAGATACGCAGTATTTT. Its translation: CASSRGRSTDTQYF.

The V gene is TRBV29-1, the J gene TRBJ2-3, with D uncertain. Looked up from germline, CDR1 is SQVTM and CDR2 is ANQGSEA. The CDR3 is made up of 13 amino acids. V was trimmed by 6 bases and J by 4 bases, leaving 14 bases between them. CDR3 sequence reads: CSVVAWPSDTQYF. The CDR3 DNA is TGCAGCGTGGTCGCCTGGCCCTCAGATACGCAGTATTTT.

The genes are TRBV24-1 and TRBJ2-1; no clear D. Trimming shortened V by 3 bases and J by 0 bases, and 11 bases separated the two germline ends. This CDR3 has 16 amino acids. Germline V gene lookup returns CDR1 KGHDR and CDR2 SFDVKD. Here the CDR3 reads CATSDGITSSYNEQFF. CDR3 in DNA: TGTGCCACCAGTGATGGGATCACAAGCTCCTACAATGAGCAGTTCTTC.

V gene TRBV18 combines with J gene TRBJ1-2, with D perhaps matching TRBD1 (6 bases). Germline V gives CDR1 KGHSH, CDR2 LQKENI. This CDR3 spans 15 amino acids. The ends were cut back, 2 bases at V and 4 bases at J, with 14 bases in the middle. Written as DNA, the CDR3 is TGTGCCAGCTCACCAGTGACAGGTTTGGGCTATGGCTACACCTTC. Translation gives CASSPVTGLGYGYTF.

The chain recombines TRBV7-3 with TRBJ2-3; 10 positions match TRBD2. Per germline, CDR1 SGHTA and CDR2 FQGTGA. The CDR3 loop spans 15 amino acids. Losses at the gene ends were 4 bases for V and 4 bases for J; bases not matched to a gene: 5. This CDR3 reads CASSSSGGRADTQYF. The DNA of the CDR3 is TGTGCCAGCAGCTCTAGCGGGGGCAGGGCAGATACGCAGTATTTT.